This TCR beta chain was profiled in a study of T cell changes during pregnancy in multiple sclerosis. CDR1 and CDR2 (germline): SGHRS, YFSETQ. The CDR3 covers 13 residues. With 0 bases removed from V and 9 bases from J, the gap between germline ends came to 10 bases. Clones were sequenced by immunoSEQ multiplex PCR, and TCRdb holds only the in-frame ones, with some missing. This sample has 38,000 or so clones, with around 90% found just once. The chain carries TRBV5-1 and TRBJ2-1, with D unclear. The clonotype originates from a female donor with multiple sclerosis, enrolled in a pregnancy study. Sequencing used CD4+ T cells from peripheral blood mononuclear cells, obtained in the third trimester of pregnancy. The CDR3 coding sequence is TGCGCCAGCAGCTTGGGGCCCCCCGCTGAGCAGTTCTTC. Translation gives CASSLGPPAEQFF.